One and the same sample provided the 3 T cell receptor beta chains below, sequenced in a study of regulatory T cells in long-lasting Graves disease (dated by TCRdb to the early 2020s). Receptor libraries were prepared by multiplex PCR. Sequencer: Illumina HiSeq 4000. iRepertoire HTBI primers and Arm-PCR amplification of CDR3 regions were used to construct TCR beta libraries. The public reads were reanalyzed by TCRdb: fastp trimming at Q25, MiXCR alignment, in-frame beta chains only. Under each unique CDR3 protein, matching rows form one entry showing the most common genes and DNA. This sample lists 380,000 or so distinct CDR3 sequences; about 17% were detected once. The ten largest clones capture around 20% of the sample. The time point label here, explained by the study, means: newly diagnosed GD, antithyroid drugs for less than 3 months. For both TCR sequencing and RNA sequencing, RNA was extracted from PBMCs using TRIzol.

In addition, the sample was reused for a study of T cells in Graves' hyperthyroidism and ophthalmopathy.

Material: peripheral blood mononuclear cells (PBMCs), obtained at new diagnosis, from a patient treated with antithyroid drugs. The source of these receptors is a woman under 30 with Graves disease. Donor details come from another sample of the same person, matched by shared clones.

The sample holds many counts of this clonotype. V and J are TRBV10-3 and TRBJ1-1; 9 bases fit TRBD1. CDR1 ENHRY and CDR2 SYGVKD come from the germline V gene. The CDR3 sequence is 14 residues long. Losses at the gene ends were 6 bases for V and 0 bases for J; bases not matched to a gene: 2. The DNA for the CDR3 is TGTGCCATCAGGGGACAGGGCCTGAACACTGAAGCTTTCTTT. Protein: CAIRGQGLNTEAFF.

This clonotype was counted at least ten times. The J gene is TRBJ1-2, the V gene TRBV6-1; the match to TRBD1 covers 8 bases. The CDR3 length is 13 residues. Unmatched junction bases numbered 13, after V lost 6 bases and J lost 13 bases. Germline V gene sequence: CDR1 MNHNS, CDR2 SASEGT. CDR3 sequence reads: CASRDGQGPWGTF. The CDR3 nucleotides are TGTGCCAGCAGGGACGGACAGGGACCGTGGGGCACCTTC.

This clonotype was seen ten or more times. The chain recombines TRBV11-3 with TRBJ2-2; D remains ambiguous. This CDR3 region has 16 residues. Trimming left V 5 bases short and J 6 bases short, with 19 bases between. Germline-derived CDR1 and CDR2 are SGHNT and YENEEA. The CDR3 DNA is TGTGCCAGCAGCACCAGTAGAGGCGGTGGGCCCGGGGAGCTGTTTTTT. Residues: CASSTSRGGGPGELFF.